The sequence of this TCR beta chain was determined in a study of cytomegalovirus exposure and HLA in healthy donors. This clone was seen more than once but under ten times. The CDR3 is 16 amino acids. Trimming left V 4 bases short and J 3 bases short, with 15 bases between. CDR1 and CDR2 (germline): MGHRA, YSYEKL. 13 Jbeta primers and 60 Vbeta primers were used for the PCR. The data were produced by immunoSEQ multiplex PCR, yet TCRdb's version contains in-frame clones alone and is incomplete. The sample lists more than 150,000 clones; 84% were seen once. This chain uses TRBV4-1 with TRBJ2-2, with TRBD2 as a possible D gene (5 bases). Specimen: PBMCs. The sequence was collected from a boy aged 2 to 10 in good health and CMV-seronegative. The DNA of the CDR3 is TGCGCCAGCAGCCCCAGCGCGGGCTTTTACACCGGGGAGCTGTTTTTT. Its protein product is CASSPSAGFYTGELFF.